This T cell receptor beta chain was identified during a study of T cell responses to AZD1222 COVID-19 vaccine. Study information: Researchers grouped second doses given at about 4 or about 12 weeks into one pool.

Generated by immunoSEQ multiplex PCR, the TCRdb table keeps only in-frame clones and is missing some. The sample yields over 150,000 clones, 85% to 90% seen once. This CDR3 comprises 15 residues. CDR1 is MDHEN and CDR2 is SYDVKM in the germline V gene. V shed 6 bases and J 4 bases; nucleotides not matched to a gene: 11. Points on this clone: Its specificity is unknown.

Whole-study findings and limits: Possibly, clonal diversity was underestimated; donors were largely white British and included more females. Repertoire sampling happened only post peak T cell response.

This chain joins TRBV28 and TRBJ2-7; 8 nucleotides match TRBD1. This receptor was identified in an adult in good health. The material sequenced was peripheral blood, taken on day 0 of AZD1222 vaccination. The DNA of the CDR3 is TGTGCCAGCAGGGGACAGGCGACGGGGGCTTACGAGCAGTACTTC. It codes for CASRGQATGAYEQYF.